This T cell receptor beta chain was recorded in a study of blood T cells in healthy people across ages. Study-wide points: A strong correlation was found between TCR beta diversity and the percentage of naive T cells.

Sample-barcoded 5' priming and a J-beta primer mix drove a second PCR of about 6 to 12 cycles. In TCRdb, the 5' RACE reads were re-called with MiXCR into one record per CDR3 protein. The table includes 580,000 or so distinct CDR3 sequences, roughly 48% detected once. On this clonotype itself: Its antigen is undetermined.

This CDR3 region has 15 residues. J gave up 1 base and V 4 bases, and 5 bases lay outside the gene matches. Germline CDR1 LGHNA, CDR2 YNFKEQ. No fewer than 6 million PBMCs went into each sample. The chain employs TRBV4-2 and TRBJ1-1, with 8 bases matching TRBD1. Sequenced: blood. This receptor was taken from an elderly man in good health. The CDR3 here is CASSRDRQQNTEAFF. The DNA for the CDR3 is TGTGCCAGCAGCCGGGACAGGCAACAGAACACTGAAGCTTTCTTT.